This record concerns one T cell receptor (beta chain) sequence. The entry originates in a study of cytomegalovirus exposure and HLA in healthy donors. V trimming: 6 bases; J trimming: 4 bases; junction bases outside the gene matches: 3. CDR1 and CDR2 (germline): MNHEY, SVGAGI. The CDR3 contains 13 residues. Data came from immunoSEQ multiplex PCR; TCRdb stores just in-frame clones and leaves some out. The sample contains roughly 310,000 clones, roughly 88% of which appear only once. What was sequenced was PBMCs. The V call is TRBV6-5, the J call TRBJ1-3; the match to TRBD1 covers 7 bases. This sequence was found in a man aged 25-45 years in good health and CMV-seronegative. The DNA of the CDR3 is TGTGCCAGCAGGGGACAGACAGGAAACACCATATATTTT. This sequence encodes CASRGQTGNTIYF.